Following are 24 T cell receptor beta chains from one sample sequenced in a study of identical twins. A single record per CDR3 protein comes from TCRdb applying MiXCR to the 5' RACE reads. The table shows fewer than 900,000 distinct CDR3 sequences, with 15% to 20% occurring only once. In addition, the sample was reused for a study of T cells expressing NK-cell markers.

The sequenced sample consisted of PBMCs. The source of these receptors is a woman aged 18-29 years in good health.

V and J are TRBV4-3 and TRBJ2-3; 11 bases line up with TRBD2. Trimming removed 1 base from V and 0 bases from J; junction bases left unmatched: 6. This CDR3 comprises 18 residues. Looked up from germline, CDR1 is LGHNA and CDR2 is YSLEER. This CDR3 is CASSQGLAGGGSTDTQYF. In DNA form, the CDR3 reads TGCGCCAGCAGCCAAGGGCTAGCGGGAGGAGGGAGCACAGATACGCAGTATTTT.

The chain links TRBV5-1 to TRBJ2-1; 7 bases are a match to TRBD2. The germline V gene encodes CDR1 SGHRS and CDR2 YFSETQ. V was clipped by 4 bases and J by 8 bases; unmatched bases: 15. This CDR3 is built from 16 residues. The CDR3 reads CASSTWEGRESHEQFF. The CDR3 DNA sequence: TGCGCCAGCAGCACATGGGAGGGGCGGGAGAGTCATGAGCAGTTCTTC.

This clonotype was recorded a few times. The rearrangement joins TRBV12-3 or TRBV12-4 to TRBJ2-1; TRBD2 is a possible D gene (6 bases). With 1 base removed from V and 10 bases from J, the gap between germline ends came to 14 bases. The CDR3 spans 14 residues. The CDR3 DNA is TGTGCCAGCAGTTTAGGGCGGGACGGCCGGGAGCAGTTCTTC. This gives the protein CASSLGRDGREQFF.

This clonotype was observed a few times. The V and J genes are TRBV4-3 and TRBJ2-7; TRBD2 aligns across 11 bases. Germline-derived CDR1 and CDR2 are LGHNA and YSLEER. The CDR3 spans 16 residues. Trimming cost V 3 bases and J 4 bases; bases outside gene matches: 8. The CDR3 DNA reads as TGCGCCAGCAGCCAGACACTAGCGGGAGATAGTTACGAGCAGTACTTC. It encodes CASSQTLAGDSYEQYF.

The V and J genes are TRBV12-3 or TRBV12-4 and TRBJ2-7; 13 nucleotides agree with TRBD2. The CDR3 has 15 residues. V shed 2 bases and J 10 bases; nucleotides not matched to a gene: 8. The CDR3 reads CASSLQGTSGTYQYF. The CDR3 DNA follows: TGTGCCAGCAGTTTACAGGGGACTAGCGGGACATACCAGTACTTC.

This rearrangement joins TRBV20-1 to TRBJ2-1; D not resolved. Germline V CDR1 and CDR2: DFQATT, SNEGSKA (reference sequence). V lost 2 bases and J 0 bases, leaving 8 bases between the germline ends. The CDR3 extends over 14 amino acids. The CDR3 DNA is TGCAGTGCTAGAATGGCCGACTCCTACAATGAGCAGTTCTTC. The encoded protein is CSARMADSYNEQFF.

This clonotype appeared a few times. The gene calls are TRBV20-1 and TRBJ2-1; D not certain. The CDR3 consists of 11 residues. Germline lookup yields CDR1 DFQATT and CDR2 SNEGSKA (reference sequence). Trimming cost V 5 bases and J 10 bases, with 12 bases left between them. Written as DNA, the CDR3 is TGCAGTGCTTCCCGTTCGAGGGAGCAGTTCTTC. Translation gives CSASRSREQFF.

This clonotype was counted between two and nine times. This chain connects TRBV4-3 to TRBJ2-3, with a possible D match to TRBD2 (6 bases). The V gene lost 0 bases and the J gene lost 4 bases, with 17 bases spanning the gap. The CDR3 runs to 17 residues. Germline V CDR1 and CDR2: LGHNA, YSLEER. The CDR3 sequence: CASSQDRSGGMADTQYF. The CDR3 DNA reads as TGCGCCAGCAGCCAAGATAGGAGCGGCGGGATGGCAGATACGCAGTATTTT.

Concerning this clonotype itself: This clone may be a read error of a much larger clone one base away. The chain joins TRBV3-1 to TRBJ2-7, with D hard to call. Germline CDR1 reads LGHDT; CDR2 reads YNNKEL (reference sequence). CDR3 length equals 14 residues. V was clipped by 1 base and J by 6 bases, with 13 bases between them. DNA for the CDR3: TGTGCCAGCAGCCAAGCCGGCGTGGGTGCCGAGCAGTACTTC. It is translated as CASSQAGVGAEQYF.

In this sample, this clonotype turned up a few times. The V call is TRBV4-1, the J call TRBJ2-1; D is unclear. Trimming pared 1 base from V and 7 bases from J, leaving 8 bases between. Germline assignment: CDR1 MGHRA and CDR2 YSYEKL. The CDR3 is 13 residues long. In DNA form, the CDR3 reads TGCGCCAGCAGCCAAGGCCCAGGTAATGAGCAGTTCTTC. It codes for CASSQGPGNEQFF.

This chain joins TRBV5-1 and TRBJ2-5; D may correspond to TRBD1 or TRBD2 (5 bases each). V lost 4 bases, J lost 1 base, and 14 bases lay in between. Germline-derived CDR1 and CDR2 are SGHRS and YFSETQ. This CDR3 comprises 15 residues. DNA for the CDR3: TGCGCCAGCAGCCGTGACCCCGGGACCCAAGAGACCCAGTACTTC. This codes for CASSRDPGTQETQYF.

This clonotype was counted a few times. This sequence joins TRBV2 and TRBJ2-7; tentatively, D is TRBD1 (5 bases). The germline V and J ends were trimmed by 7 bases and 4 bases, with 8 bases remaining between them. In germline, CDR1 is SNHLY, CDR2 FYNNEI. This CDR3 has 11 residues. CDR3 sequence reads: CASIQGYEQYF. The CDR3 coding sequence is TGTGCCAGCATCCAGGGATACGAGCAGTACTTC.

A word on this clonotype: Germline and junction disagree at one end, which may indicate a read error. J is TRBJ2-2 and V is TRBV7-7; 11 positions match TRBD2. This CDR3 is built from 16 residues. Germline loops: CDR1 SSHAT, CDR2 FNYEAQ (reference sequence). In nucleotides, the CDR3 is TGTGCTAGCAGCCCGCAACTAGCGGGGGCAGCCGGGGAGCTGTTTTTT. It encodes CASSPQLAGAAGELFF. The full variable domain, in which reference TRBV7-7 and TRBJ2-2 provide the parts outside the CDR3, is GAGVSQSPRYKVTKRGQDVTLRCDPISSHATLYWYQQALGQGPEFLTYFNYEAQPDKSGLPSDRFSAERPEGSISTLTIQRTEQRDSAMYRCASSPQLAGAAGELFFGEGSRLTVL.

V and J are TRBV9 and TRBJ2-7; D tentatively fits TRBD1 or TRBD2 (5 bases each). The germline V gene has CDR1 SGDLS and CDR2 YYNGEE. V lost 3 bases and J lost 5, with 12 bases in between. This CDR3 contains 13 residues. This CDR3 reads CASSDRDLHEQYF. For the CDR3, the DNA is TGTGCCAGCAGCGACCGGGACCTCCACGAGCAGTACTTC.

V usage is TRBV3-1 and J usage is TRBJ2-2; 10 nucleotides match TRBD2. Trimming took 1 base from V and 0 from J; bases not matched to a gene: 2. The CDR3 is made up of 17 amino acids. From germline, CDR1 is LGHDT and CDR2 YNNKEL (reference sequence). The CDR3 loop is CASSQVGTSANTGELFF. CDR3 nucleotides: TGTGCCAGCAGCCAAGTTGGGACTAGCGCGAACACCGGGGAGCTGTTTTTT. Together with reference TRBV3-1 and TRBJ2-2, the CDR3 gives the full variable domain: DTAVSQTPKYLVTQMGNDKSIKCEQNLGHDTMYWYKQDSKKFLKIMFSYNNKELIINETVPNRFSPKSPDKAHLNLHINSLELGDSAVYFCASSQVGTSANTGELFFGEGSRLTVL.

A few counts support this clonotype. The chain is built from TRBV7-9 and TRBJ2-1, with 9 bases lining up with TRBD2. There are 15 residues in the CDR3. Germline CDR1 SEHNR, CDR2 FQNEAQ (reference sequence). V was pared by 5 bases and J by 4 bases, with 6 bases of the junction left unmatched. The CDR3 loop is CASSQRTSEYNEQFF. The CDR3 DNA follows: TGTGCCAGCAGCCAAAGGACTAGCGAATACAATGAGCAGTTCTTC.

The rearrangement joins TRBV25-1 to TRBJ2-3, with D perhaps TRBD1 or TRBD2 (5 bases each). The CDR3 runs 17 residues. The V end lost 4 bases, the J end lost 8 bases, and 25 bases lay between the germline ends. The germline V gene encodes CDR1 MGHDK and CDR2 SYGVNS. This CDR3 is CASSASPGTPDMGTQYF. The DNA of the CDR3 is TGTGCCAGCAGTGCGTCCCCCGGGACCCCGGATATGGGTACGCAGTATTTT.

V gene TRBV5-1 combines with J gene TRBJ2-1; D gene unclear. Germline CDR1 is SGHRS and CDR2 is YFSETQ. This CDR3 region has 14 residues. V gave up 0 bases and J gave up 7 bases, with 11 bases separating them. CDR3 coding DNA: TGCGCCAGCAGCTTGGTAGCCCCCGGGAATGAGCAGTTCTTC. This gives the protein CASSLVAPGNEQFF.

This clonotype was seen more than once but under ten times. The chain uses TRBV12-3 or TRBV12-4 and TRBJ2-1, with D unresolved. This CDR3 comprises 14 residues. Trimming stripped 1 base from V and 9 bases from J, with 13 bases between. The CDR3 sequence: CASSLGVLVGEQFF. The CDR3 region has the DNA TGTGCCAGCAGTTTAGGTGTATTGGTCGGTGAGCAGTTCTTC.

This clonotype was observed a handful of times. The rearrangement joins TRBV20-1 to TRBJ2-1; TRBD1 matches 10 bases. CDR3 length: 15 amino acids. Germline V gene data show CDR1 as DFQATT and CDR2 as SNEGSKA (reference sequence). Losses at the gene ends were 5 bases for V and 6 bases for J; bases not matched to a gene: 10. The CDR3 spells CSAPNRDRGRNEQFF. The CDR3, as DNA: TGCAGTGCTCCAAACCGGGACAGGGGACGCAATGAGCAGTTCTTC.

CDR3 amino acids: CASSTGGTASYEQYF. Written as DNA, the CDR3 is TGTGCCAGCAGCACCGGGGGGACAGCCTCCTACGAGCAGTACTTC. J is TRBJ2-7 and V is TRBV7-9; D is possibly TRBD1 or TRBD2 (7 bases each). Trimming removed 5 bases from V and 0 bases from J, with 14 bases in between. CDR1 is SEHNR, CDR2 FQNEAQ, per germline (reference sequence). There are 15 residues in the CDR3.

This clonotype has a handful of counts. The chain couples TRBV7-3 to TRBJ2-3, with D perhaps TRBD2 (7 bases). This CDR3 has 16 amino acids. CDR1 and CDR2 (germline): SGHTA, FQGTGA. V lost 2 bases, J lost 3 bases, and 15 bases lay in between. DNA for the CDR3: TGTGCCAGCAGCTTAGGGGCGGGGGCCCTGACAGATACGCAGTATTTT. It encodes CASSLGAGALTDTQYF.

This rearrangement joins TRBV5-6 to TRBJ1-2; weak D call: TRBD1 (5 bases). V was shortened by 4 bases and J by 12 bases, with 25 bases between the two germline ends. The CDR3 contains 15 residues. The germline V gene has CDR1 SGHDT and CDR2 YYEEEE. The CDR3 here is CASSPSRGPVILDTF. The CDR3 DNA is TGTGCCAGCAGCCCAAGTCGGGGACCCGTTATTTTGGACACCTTC.

The chain joins TRBV20-1 to TRBJ1-2; D is unresolved. This CDR3 region has 12 residues. V was cut by 2 bases and J by 5 bases, with 9 bases left in between. CDR1 is DFQATT and CDR2 is SNEGSKA in the germline V gene (reference sequence). CDR3 bases: TGCAGTGCTAGATTAACGGAATATGGCTACACCTTC. It codes for CSARLTEYGYTF.